This T cell receptor (beta chain) was identified during a study of T cell responses to AZD1222 COVID-19 vaccine. About this clone: The antigen remains unidentified.

CDR3 length: 14 amino acids. Germline loops: CDR1 SEHNR, CDR2 FQNEAQ (reference sequence). Trimming removed 6 bases at V and 1 base at J, with 12 bases between. Using immunoSEQ multiplex PCR, the repertoire was profiled, and TCRdb retains in-frame clones only, with some absent. Of 120,000 to 150,000 clones in the sample, under 95% are singletons; the top ten hold approximately 5.2%. Notes on the study in general: Most donors were white British, females outnumbered males, and clonal diversity was possibly underestimated. Elevations in Spike-specific TCR breadth and depth followed administration of two AZD1222 doses. Of the AZD1222 recipients, only five to seven were seropositive at baseline. Across the whole spike, CD4 TCRs peaked at regions 160-218 and 743-854.

The chain carries TRBV7-9 and TRBJ1-1; D not certain. This material consisted of peripheral blood, taken on day 0 of AZD1222 vaccination. The origin of this receptor is an adult in good health. CDR3 residues: CASSYPNTNTEAFF. CDR3 bases: TGTGCCAGCAGTTACCCCAACACGAACACTGAAGCTTTCTTT.